These 21 T cell receptor beta chains were sequenced from one sample in a study of T cell responses to AZD1222 COVID-19 vaccine. Clones were read by immunoSEQ multiplex PCR, and TCRdb kept only the in-frame ones, dropping some. The table includes 130,000 or so clones, 92% detected once. Sample: peripheral blood, taken on day 0 of AZD1222 vaccination. All receptors come from an adult in good health.

The chain employs TRBV7-8 and TRBJ2-1; D uncertain. The V end lost 2 bases, the J end lost 0 bases, and 5 bases lay between the germline ends. Germline CDR1 SGHVS, CDR2 FQNEAQ. The CDR3 is 14 amino acids. The CDR3 DNA sequence: TGTGCCAGCAGCTTACGAAGCTCCTACAATGAGCAGTTCTTC. Translated, it gives CASSLRSSYNEQFF.

This rearrangement joins TRBV7-9 to TRBJ2-3; 10 bases match TRBD2. The trim removed 0 bases at V and 5 bases at J, leaving 5 bases unmatched. The CDR3 extends over 16 amino acids. CDR1 is SEHNR, CDR2 FQNEAQ, per germline (reference sequence). The CDR3 protein is CASSLALLAGKDTQYF. CDR3 sequence (DNA): TGTGCCAGCAGCTTAGCGTTACTAGCGGGAAAAGATACGCAGTATTTT.

The rearrangement links TRBV6-5 to TRBJ1-5; 10 bases are a match to TRBD1. Germline V gene sequence: CDR1 MNHEY, CDR2 SVGAGI. The J segment lost 0 bases and the V segment lost 10 bases, leaving 6 bases of the junction unmatched. The CDR3 length is 15 residues. CDR3 sequence: CATGQGPHSNQPQHF. The CDR3 DNA reads as TGTGCCACGGGACAGGGGCCGCATAGCAATCAGCCCCAGCATTTT.

The CDR3 here is CASSLATSGYTGELFF. The CDR3 DNA sequence: TGCGCCAGCAGCTTGGCAACTAGCGGATACACCGGGGAGCTGTTTTTT. This chain links TRBV5-1 with TRBJ2-2, with 8 bases identical to TRBD2. Germline values: CDR1 SGHRS, CDR2 YFSETQ. With 0 bases clipped from V and 3 bases from J, the junction kept 4 bases outside the gene matches. This CDR3 is 16 amino acids long. Combining the CDR3 with reference TRBV5-1 and TRBJ2-2 gives the whole variable domain KAGVTQTPRYLIKTRGQQVTLSCSPISGHRSVSWYQQTPGQGLQFLFEYFSETQRNKGNFPGRFSGRQFSNSRSEMNVSTLELGDSALYLCASSLATSGYTGELFFGEGSRLTVL.

The chain uses TRBV24-1 and TRBJ1-2, with D uncertain. V gave up 1 base and J gave up 5 bases, with 10 bases separating them. CDR3 length: 14 amino acids. The V gene's germline CDR1 is KGHDR and CDR2 SFDVKD. This CDR3 is CATSDLNRGYGYTF. For the CDR3, the DNA is TGTGCCACCAGTGATTTAAACAGAGGATATGGCTACACCTTC.

The genes are TRBV5-1 and TRBJ2-1; D not certain. With 4 bases removed from V and 8 bases from J, the gap between germline ends came to 13 bases. Germline CDR1 SGHRS, CDR2 YFSETQ. This CDR3 comprises 13 residues. The CDR3 spells CASSLHSEDEQFF. CDR3 DNA sequence: TGCGCCAGCAGCCTCCACTCCGAGGATGAGCAGTTCTTC. The variable domain in full, with the rest retrieved from reference TRBV5-1 and TRBJ2-1, is KAGVTQTPRYLIKTRGQQVTLSCSPISGHRSVSWYQQTPGQGLQFLFEYFSETQRNKGNFPGRFSGRQFSNSRSEMNVSTLELGDSALYLCASSLHSEDEQFFGPGTRLTVL.

The genes are TRBV28 and TRBJ1-1; TRBD1 might be the D (5 bases). V was pared by 4 bases and J by 6 bases, with 9 bases between. Germline CDR1 and CDR2: MDHEN and SYDVKM. The CDR3 spans 12 residues. CDR3 DNA: TGTGCCAGCAGTTCACCGGGACCTGAAGCTTTCTTT. It encodes CASSSPGPEAFF.

The genes are TRBV19 and TRBJ2-5; D not certain. Trimming pared 5 bases from V and 2 bases from J, leaving 24 bases between. Germline V lookup: CDR1 LNHDA, CDR2 SQIVND (reference sequence). The CDR3 covers 18 residues. In DNA form, the CDR3 reads TGTGCCAGTAGTCCCCCCCCAGGTTACAACCTAAATCAAGAGACCCAGTACTTC. It encodes CASSPPPGYNLNQETQYF.

The chain carries TRBV28 and TRBJ1-2; 9 positions match TRBD1. Germline V lookup: CDR1 MDHEN, CDR2 SYDVKM. The CDR3 is 17 amino acids. V dropped 5 bases and J dropped 7; count of bases not matched to a gene: 17. Here the CDR3 DNA reads TGTGCCAGCAGTACCACCTCGGGACAGGGCCCCCCGGGTGGCTACACCTTC. Its translation is CASSTTSGQGPPGGYTF.

V is TRBV25-1 and J is TRBJ2-4, with TRBD1 matching over 7 bases. Germline V gene data show CDR1 as MGHDK and CDR2 as SYGVNS. CDR3 length: 15 amino acids. V lost 9 bases, J lost 4 bases, and 12 bases stayed unmatched. CDR3 sequence (DNA): TGTGCCAGGACTAAAAAGGGACAGCATAAAAACATTCAGTACTTC. Translated, it gives CARTKKGQHKNIQYF.

The chain employs TRBV27 and TRBJ1-6, with TRBD1 as a possible D gene (6 bases). Germline loops: CDR1 MNHEY, CDR2 SMNVEV (reference sequence). This CDR3 comprises 16 residues. V lost 5 bases and J lost 4, with 15 bases in between. CDR3 nucleotide sequence: TGTGCCAGCAGTCTTTCCCGGACAGCTTATAATTCACCCCTCCACTTT. Its protein product is CASSLSRTAYNSPLHF.

V is TRBV7-2 and J is TRBJ2-3; D may correspond to TRBD1 or TRBD2 (5 bases each). Germline loops: CDR1 SGHTA, CDR2 FQGNSA. V dropped 4 bases and J dropped 6 bases, with 23 bases sitting between them. The CDR3 loop spans 17 amino acids. Written as DNA, the CDR3 is TGTGCCAGCAGCTCGCCGCTCTTAGGGACCATGACGGATACGCAGTATTTT. Translation gives CASSSPLLGTMTDTQYF.

The rearrangement links TRBV5-4 to TRBJ2-7; 9 nucleotides align to TRBD1. Germline CDR1 reads SGHNT; CDR2 reads YYREEE (reference sequence). Germline trimming cut 0 bases from V and 4 bases from J; bases unmatched to any gene: 5. This CDR3 region has 15 residues. This chain's CDR3 is CASSLGGQGSYEQYF. The CDR3 region has the DNA TGTGCCAGCAGCTTGGGGGGACAGGGCAGTTACGAGCAGTACTTC.

The chain carries TRBV5-5 and TRBJ1-5, with no clear D. CDR1 is SGHKS and CDR2 is YYEKEE in the germline V gene (reference sequence). The CDR3 extends over 14 amino acids. The V end was cut by 2 bases, the J end by 3 bases, with 9 bases between. The CDR3 sequence is CASSFGGYNQPQHF. CDR3 nucleotides: TGTGCCAGCAGCTTTGGCGGTTACAATCAGCCCCAGCATTTT. The full variable domain, its missing parts supplied by reference TRBV5-5 and TRBJ1-5, is DAGVTQSPTHLIKTRGQQVTLRCSPISGHKSVSWYQQVLGQGPQFIFQYYEKEERGRGNFPDRFSARQFPNYSSELNVNALLLGDSALYLCASSFGGYNQPQHFGDGTRLSIL.

The gene calls are TRBV10-3 and TRBJ1-1; D might be TRBD1 (5 bases). The V gene's germline CDR1 is ENHRY and CDR2 SYGVKD. The CDR3 length is 14 residues. Trimming left V 6 bases short and J 4 bases short, with 15 bases between. The CDR3 loop is CAIRRDLGSTEAFF. Written as DNA, the CDR3 is TGTGCCATCAGGAGGGACCTTGGGAGCACTGAAGCTTTCTTT.

V gene TRBV19 combines with J gene TRBJ1-5; D uncertain. Germline CDR1 and CDR2: LNHDA and SQIVND (reference sequence). This CDR3 has 15 amino acids. Between the trimmed V and J ends, which lost 5 bases and 3 bases, there was a span of 14 bases. The CDR3 sequence: CASSFLARNNQPQHF. The CDR3 DNA follows: TGTGCCAGTAGTTTCTTGGCCAGGAACAATCAGCCCCAGCATTTT.

The gene calls are TRBV5-5 and TRBJ2-7; 8 bases are a match to TRBD2. CDR1 is SGHKS, CDR2 YYEKEE, per germline (reference sequence). The CDR3 extends over 15 amino acids. With V trimmed by 4 bases and J by 3 bases, 9 bases remained unmatched. For the CDR3, the DNA is TGTGCCAGCAGCGAGACCGGGACTAGTCTCTACGAGCAGTACTTC. It is translated as CASSETGTSLYEQYF.

This clone was seen just once. The rearrangement uses TRBV19 and TRBJ2-5; D gene unclear. The V and J ends lost 3 bases and 0 bases respectively, with 11 bases between them. The CDR3 is 15 residues long. Germline V gene data show CDR1 as LNHDA and CDR2 as SQIVND (reference sequence). The CDR3 is CASSIMRGDQETQYF. The CDR3 nucleotides read TGTGCCAGTAGTATTATGCGTGGGGACCAAGAGACCCAGTACTTC.

This chain connects TRBV6-5 to TRBJ2-5; 8 bases fit TRBD1. The germline V gene has CDR1 MNHEY and CDR2 SVGAGI. Trimming cost V 0 bases and J 4 bases; bases outside gene matches: 4. CDR3 length: 15 residues. This CDR3 reads CASSYSGQGPETQYF. CDR3 bases: TGTGCCAGCAGTTACTCAGGACAGGGCCCAGAGACCCAGTACTTC.

The V and J genes are TRBV6-5 and TRBJ2-5; 7 bases are a match to TRBD1. The CDR3 sequence is 13 residues long. Germline lookup yields CDR1 MNHEY and CDR2 SVGAGI. CDR3 sequence: CASDRVYPETQYF. The DNA for the CDR3 is TGTGCTTCCGACAGGGTGTATCCAGAGACCCAGTACTTC.

V and J are TRBV28 and TRBJ1-6; possibly TRBD1 for D (6 bases). Trimming left V 6 bases short and J 9 bases short, with 15 bases between. Germline V lookup: CDR1 MDHEN, CDR2 SYDVKM. CDR3 size: 14 residues. The CDR3 region is CASSAGEGGSPLHF. The CDR3, as DNA: TGTGCCAGCAGCGCGGGGGAAGGGGGTTCACCCCTCCACTTT.